This entry concerns a single T cell receptor beta chain. Method: immunoSEQ multiplex PCR; TCRdb's copy keeps in-frame clones and lacks some. This sample has 120,000 or so clones, with roughly 90% found just once. The data are from a study of blood T cell repertoires in COVID-19. The wider study: The United States, Italy and Spain supplied acute and convalescent COVID-19 samples.

The CDR3 runs 16 residues. Germline CDR1 reads SGHRS; CDR2 reads YFSETQ. Trimming cost V 0 bases and J 0 bases, with 13 bases left between them. Sequencing was carried out using peripheral blood. The chain employs TRBV5-1 and TRBJ2-7; D unclear. The receptor comes from a man between 65 and 80 years old who had recovered from COVID-19. CDR3 DNA sequence: TGCGCCAGCAGCTTGGAGGCCAGCGCGTACTCCTACGAGCAGTACTTC. Its translation: CASSLEASAYSYEQYF.